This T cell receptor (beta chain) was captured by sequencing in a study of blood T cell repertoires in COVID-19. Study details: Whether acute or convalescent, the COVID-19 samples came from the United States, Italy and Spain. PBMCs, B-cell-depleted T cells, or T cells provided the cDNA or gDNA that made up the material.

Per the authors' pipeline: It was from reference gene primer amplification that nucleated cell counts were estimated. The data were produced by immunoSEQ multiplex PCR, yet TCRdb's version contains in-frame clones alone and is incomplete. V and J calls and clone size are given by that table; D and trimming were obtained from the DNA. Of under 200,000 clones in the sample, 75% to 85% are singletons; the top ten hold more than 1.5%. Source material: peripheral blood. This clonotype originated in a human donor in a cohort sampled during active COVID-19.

CDR3 sequence reads: CSVSFYTEAFF. The CDR3 DNA follows: TGCAGCGTGAGTTTTTACACTGAAGCTTTCTTT. The chain employs TRBV29-1 and TRBJ1-1; D uncertain. The CDR3 is made up of 11 amino acids. The V and J ends lost 6 bases and 3 bases respectively, with 8 bases between them. Germline assignment: CDR1 SQVTM and CDR2 ANQGSEA.